The 22 T cell receptor beta chains reported below all come from one sample, sequenced in a study of read filtering for tumor transcriptome and immune sequencing. Molecular barcoded adaptors covering alpha/delta and beta/gamma chains were used on roughly 400 ng RNA. TCRdb processed the reads anew with MiXCR; each CDR3 protein has one entry. The repertoire holds about 40,000 distinct CDR3 sequences, with approximately 12% as singletons. Material for sequencing was a population of CD138-negative cells sorted from bone marrow. These receptors were collected from a donor at least 40 years old with multiple myeloma.

This clonotype was counted ten times or more. The rearrangement uses TRBV7-2 and TRBJ2-2, with 14 positions matching TRBD2. There are 18 residues in the CDR3. Germline V CDR1 and CDR2: SGHTA, FQGNSA. The J segment lost 3 bases and the V segment lost 7 bases, leaving 10 bases of the junction unmatched. CDR3 loop: CASILLTSGGAYTGELFF. DNA of the CDR3: TGTGCCAGCATCCTTCTGACTAGCGGGGGGGCGTACACCGGGGAGCTGTTTTTT.

This clonotype was detected many times. The chain is built from TRBV7-9 and TRBJ2-1; 13 bases agree with TRBD2. The CDR3 is 12 residues long. The germline V gene has CDR1 SEHNR and CDR2 FQNEAQ (reference sequence). The J segment lost 14 bases and the V segment lost 5 bases, leaving 3 bases of the junction unmatched. Written as DNA, the CDR3 is TGTGCCAGCAGCCCGGGACTAGCGGGGAAGTTCTTC. This translates into CASSPGLAGKFF. The whole variable domain, filled in from reference TRBV7-9 and TRBJ2-1, reads DTGVSQNPRHKITKRGQNVTFRCDPISEHNRLYWYRQTLGQGPEFLTYFQNEAQLEKSRLLSDRFSAERPKGSFSTLEIQRTEQGDSAMYLCASSPGLAGKFFGPGTRLTVL.

This clonotype has ten or more counts. The chain links TRBV20-1 to TRBJ1-5; maybe TRBD1 (6 bases). The CDR3 runs to 14 residues. From germline, CDR1 is DFQATT and CDR2 SNEGSKA (reference sequence). V shed 7 bases and J shed 2 bases, with 15 bases lying between them. The CDR3 region is CSVKIQGRNQPQHF. As DNA, the CDR3 is TGCAGTGTCAAGATCCAGGGGCGCAATCAGCCCCAGCATTTT.

Concerning this clonotype itself: One base away lies a much larger clone, so this may be a sequencing read error. The chain carries TRBV24-1 and TRBJ2-5; D unclear. Germline V gene lookup returns CDR1 KGHDR and CDR2 SFDVKD. This CDR3 contains 11 residues. The CDR3 reads CATSDFETQCF. Here the CDR3 DNA reads TGTGCCACCAGTGATTTTGAGACCCAGTGCTTC.

This clonotype was detected ten times or more. The chain employs TRBV7-9 and TRBJ2-7; either TRBD1 or TRBD2 may supply D (5 bases each). V was clipped by 1 base and J by 3 bases, with 10 bases between them. This CDR3 is 14 amino acids long. Germline V CDR1 and CDR2: SEHNR, FQNEAQ (reference sequence). This CDR3 reads CASSLGGDLYEQYF. The CDR3 region has the DNA TGTGCCAGCAGCTTAGGAGGGGATCTCTACGAGCAGTACTTC.

This clonotype was counted ten times or more. The chain recombines TRBV7-8 with TRBJ2-3; D might be TRBD1 (6 bases). CDR1 and CDR2 from the germline V gene are SGHVS and FQNEAQ. The CDR3 runs to 17 residues. Trimming took off 4 bases at V and 4 bases at J, with 21 bases between the two ends. CDR3 sequence reads: CASSYLDSYRSADTQYF. The CDR3 bases are TGTGCCAGCAGCTACCTGGACAGCTACCGGTCCGCAGATACGCAGTATTTT.

This clonotype was seen many times. The chain joins TRBV2 to TRBJ1-1, with D perhaps TRBD1 (5 bases). The ends were cut back, 10 bases at V and 10 bases at J, with 13 bases in the middle. Per the germline V gene, CDR1 is SNHLY and CDR2 is FYNNEI. The CDR3 contains 10 residues. The CDR3 loop is CANLLGGAFF. The CDR3 DNA sequence: TGTGCCAACTTACTCGGGGGAGCTTTCTTT. Looking up the rest from reference TRBV2 and TRBJ1-1 gives the full variable domain: EPEVTQTPSHQVTQMGQEVILRCVPISNHLYFYWYRQILGQKVEFLVSFYNNEISEKSEIFDDQFSVERPDGSNFTLKIRSTKLEDSAMYFCANLLGGAFFGQGTRLTVV.

V gene TRBV20-1 combines with J gene TRBJ2-5; tentatively, D is TRBD1 or TRBD2 (5 bases each). Germline V lookup: CDR1 DFQATT, CDR2 SNEGSKA (reference sequence). This CDR3 comprises 16 residues. Trimming removed 1 base from V and 0 bases from J, with 15 bases in between. The chain's CDR3 is CSARGLQGRYQETQYF. The CDR3 nucleotides are TGCAGTGCTAGAGGGCTCCAGGGACGGTACCAAGAGACCCAGTACTTC.

Worth noting for this clonotype: An end of the junction differs from the germline gene, which may be a read error. V and J are TRBV28 and TRBJ1-1; unclear D gene. The V gene's germline CDR1 is MDHEN and CDR2 SYDVKM. The CDR3 has 14 residues. Here the CDR3 DNA reads TGTGCCAGCAGTCCCCGACGGTCGAACACTGAAGCTTCCTTT. Encoded protein: CASSPRRSNTEASF.

This clonotype was counted many times. In DNA, the CDR3 is TGTGCCAGCAGTTCCCGCACCGGGGAGCTGTTTTTT. Its protein product is CASSSRTGELFF. The chain joins TRBV28 to TRBJ2-2; no definite D call. Trimming pared 4 bases from V and 4 bases from J, leaving 4 bases between. This CDR3 has 12 residues. Germline CDR1 is MDHEN and CDR2 is SYDVKM.

Comment on this clonotype: A much larger clone sits a single nucleotide away, making a read error possible. The genes are TRBV3-1 and TRBJ1-1; no firm D call. This CDR3 is built from 14 residues. Germline-derived CDR1 and CDR2 are LGHDT and YNNKEL (reference sequence). Trimming removed 3 bases at V and 5 bases at J, with 13 bases between. CDR3 nucleotides: TGTGCCAGCAGCCACGTTCCACCGGGGACTGAAGCTTTCTTT. It codes for CASSHVPPGTEAFF.

This clonotype appeared many times. V usage is TRBV9 and J usage is TRBJ2-2; either TRBD1 or TRBD2 may fit D (5 bases each). The V gene's germline CDR1 is SGDLS and CDR2 YYNGEE. The CDR3 is made up of 15 amino acids. Trimming removed 0 bases from V and 3 bases from J, with 9 bases in between. The CDR3 region is CASSVGGAYTGELFF. CDR3 in DNA: TGTGCCAGCAGCGTAGGAGGGGCGTACACCGGGGAGCTGTTTTTT.

This clonotype was observed many times. This chain uses TRBV28 with TRBJ2-3; the D gene is possibly TRBD1 (5 bases). V dropped 5 bases and J dropped 3 bases, with 9 bases sitting between them. The CDR3 covers 13 residues. Germline CDR1 is MDHEN and CDR2 is SYDVKM. This chain's CDR3 is CASSKGRTDTQYF. CDR3 nucleotide sequence: TGTGCCAGCAGTAAGGGGCGGACAGATACGCAGTATTTT. Together with reference TRBV28 and TRBJ2-3, the CDR3 gives the full variable domain: DVKVTQSSRYLVKRTGEKVFLECVQDMDHENMFWYRQDPGLGLRLIYFSYDVKMKEKGDIPEGYSVSREKKERFSLILESASTNQTSMYLCASSKGRTDTQYFGPGTRLTVL.

At least ten counts were recorded for this clonotype. The J gene is TRBJ2-1, the V gene TRBV20-1; 9 nucleotides match TRBD2. The CDR3 extends over 12 amino acids. V trimming: 7 bases; J trimming: 8 bases; junction bases outside the gene matches: 6. CDR1 DFQATT and CDR2 SNEGSKA come from the germline V gene (reference sequence). Here the CDR3 DNA reads TGCAGTGTTCGCGGGGGGGCCTATGAGCAGTTCTTC. Its translation is CSVRGGAYEQFF.

This clonotype came up many times. The chain combines TRBV5-1 with TRBJ2-3, with TRBD1 matching over 7 bases. With 4 bases clipped from V and 6 bases from J, the junction kept 11 bases outside the gene matches. The CDR3 consists of 15 residues. Germline CDR1 and CDR2: SGHRS and YFSETQ. In DNA, the CDR3 is TGCGCCAGCAGCCTACAGGGGAACGGAACGGATACGCAGTATTTT. Its protein is CASSLQGNGTDTQYF.

This clonotype occurred many times. As DNA, the CDR3 is TGTGCCAGCAGTCCCGGGACAGGGGCGGTGGGCACCGGGGAGCTGTTTTTT. Encoded protein: CASSPGTGAVGTGELFF. The chain links TRBV4-2 to TRBJ2-2; 10 bases line up with TRBD1. Germline CDR1 LGHNA, CDR2 YNFKEQ. V gave up 6 bases and J gave up 4 bases; unmatched junction bases: 11. The CDR3 is 17 residues long.

This clonotype was counted ten times or more. The chain combines TRBV12-3 or TRBV12-4 with TRBJ1-4, with 10 bases that match TRBD1. Trimming took 6 bases from V and 7 from J; bases not matched to a gene: 5. The CDR3 spans 14 residues. In DNA, the CDR3 is TGTGCCAGCAGGACGACAGGGGGCTTTGAAAAACTGTTTTTT. It codes for CASRTTGGFEKLFF.

At least ten counts were recorded for this clonotype. The genes are TRBV7-2 and TRBJ2-3; 14 nucleotides line up with TRBD2. Germline V gives CDR1 SGHTA, CDR2 FQGNSA. Unmatched junction bases numbered 2, after V lost 5 bases and J lost 1 base. CDR3 length: 16 amino acids. CDR3 in amino acids: CASSPGLAGGTDTQYF. The CDR3 nucleotides read TGTGCCAGCAGCCCGGGACTAGCGGGGGGCACAGATACGCAGTATTTT.

This clonotype was recorded at least ten times. This chain joins TRBV6-2 or TRBV6-3 and TRBJ1-2; D not resolved. With 5 bases removed from V and 6 bases from J, the gap between germline ends came to 13 bases. Germline V gives CDR1 MNHEY, CDR2 SVGEGT. The CDR3 spans 13 residues. CDR3 residues: CASSPSTRNGYTF. In DNA, the CDR3 is TGTGCCAGCAGTCCGTCGACACGGAATGGCTACACCTTC.

This clonotype has ten or more counts. The J gene is TRBJ1-4, the V gene TRBV20-1, with 8 bases aligning to TRBD1. Germline CDR1 reads DFQATT; CDR2 reads SNEGSKA (reference sequence). The CDR3 loop spans 11 amino acids. After removal of 5 bases from V and 8 bases from J, the junction contained 1 base not matched to a gene. The chain's CDR3 is CSAWDREKLFF. Here the CDR3 DNA reads TGCAGTGCTTGGGACAGGGAAAAACTGTTTTTT.

The chain combines TRBV7-9 with TRBJ1-1, with D unresolved. V lost 8 bases and J lost 2, with 9 bases in between. This CDR3 has 12 amino acids. Germline CDR1 and CDR2: SEHNR and FQNEAQ (reference sequence). The CDR3: CASVYGNTEAFF. CDR3 coding DNA: TGTGCCAGCGTTTACGGAAACACTGAAGCTTTCTTT. Combining the CDR3 with reference TRBV7-9 and TRBJ1-1 gives the whole variable domain DTGVSQNPRHKITKRGQNVTFRCDPISEHNRLYWYRQTLGQGPEFLTYFQNEAQLEKSRLLSDRFSAERPKGSFSTLEIQRTEQGDSAMYLCASVYGNTEAFFGQGTRLTVV.

Comments on this clonotype: A single base is all that separates this from a far larger clone, so a read error is likely. The V gene is TRBV7-9, the J gene TRBJ2-5; the D gene is possibly TRBD2 (7 bases). With the DNA end fitting TRBJ2-1 better, the J assignment may be wrong. Per the germline V gene, CDR1 is SEHNR and CDR2 is FQNEAQ (reference sequence). The CDR3 is 17 amino acids. The CDR3 loop reads CASSSRDGGLLGNEQFF. The CDR3 region has the DNA TGTGCCAGCAGTTCCCGGGACGGGGGGCTTCTTGGGAATGAGCAGTTCTTC.